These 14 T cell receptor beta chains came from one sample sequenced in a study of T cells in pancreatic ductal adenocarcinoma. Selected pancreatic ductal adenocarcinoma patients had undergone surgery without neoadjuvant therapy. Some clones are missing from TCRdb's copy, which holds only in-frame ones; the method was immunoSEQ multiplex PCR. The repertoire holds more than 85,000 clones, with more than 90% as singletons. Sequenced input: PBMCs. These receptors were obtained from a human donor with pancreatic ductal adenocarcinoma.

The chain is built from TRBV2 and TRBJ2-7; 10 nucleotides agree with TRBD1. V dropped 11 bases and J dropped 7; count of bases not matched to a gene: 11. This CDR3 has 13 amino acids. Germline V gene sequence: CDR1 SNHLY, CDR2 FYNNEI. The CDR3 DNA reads TGTGCCGACAGGGGGCGCGACGGGCCTGAGCAGTACTTC. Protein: CADRGRDGPEQYF.

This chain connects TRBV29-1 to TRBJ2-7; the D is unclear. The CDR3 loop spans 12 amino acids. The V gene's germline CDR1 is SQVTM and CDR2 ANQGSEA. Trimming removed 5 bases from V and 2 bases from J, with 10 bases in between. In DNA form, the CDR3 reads TGCAGCGTTTATAGTTCCCCCTACGAGCAGTACTTC. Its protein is CSVYSSPYEQYF.

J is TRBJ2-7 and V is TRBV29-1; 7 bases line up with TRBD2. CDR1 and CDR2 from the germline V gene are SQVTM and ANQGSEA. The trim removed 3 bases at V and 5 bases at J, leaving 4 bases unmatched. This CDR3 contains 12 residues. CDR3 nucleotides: TGCAGCGTTGAGCGGGAGAGCGACGAGCAGTACTTC. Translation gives CSVERESDEQYF.

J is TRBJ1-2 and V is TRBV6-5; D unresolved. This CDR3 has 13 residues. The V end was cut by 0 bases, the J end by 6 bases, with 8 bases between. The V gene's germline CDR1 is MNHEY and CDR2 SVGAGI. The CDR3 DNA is TGTGCCAGCAGTTACTCGGCGGAAAATGGCTACACCTTC. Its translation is CASSYSAENGYTF.

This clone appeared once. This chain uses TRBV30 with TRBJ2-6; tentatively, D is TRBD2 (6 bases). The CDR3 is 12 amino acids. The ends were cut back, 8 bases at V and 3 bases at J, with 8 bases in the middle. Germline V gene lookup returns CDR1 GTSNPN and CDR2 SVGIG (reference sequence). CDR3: CALGGGANVLTF. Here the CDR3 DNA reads TGTGCCCTGGGGGGTGGGGCCAACGTCCTGACTTTC.

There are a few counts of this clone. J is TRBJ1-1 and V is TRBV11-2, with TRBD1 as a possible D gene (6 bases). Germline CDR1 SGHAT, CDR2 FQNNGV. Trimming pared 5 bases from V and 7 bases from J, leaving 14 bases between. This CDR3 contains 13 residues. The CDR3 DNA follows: TGTGCCAGCAGCCTCCTATTGGACAGTGAAGCTTTCTTT. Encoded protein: CASSLLLDSEAFF.

CDR3: CASSEGGSNQPQHF. The CDR3 coding sequence is TGTGCCAGCAGCGAGGGTGGTAGCAATCAGCCCCAGCATTTT. The V call is TRBV21-1, the J call TRBJ1-5. TRBV21-1 corresponds to a pseudogene. The CDR3 totals 14 residues.

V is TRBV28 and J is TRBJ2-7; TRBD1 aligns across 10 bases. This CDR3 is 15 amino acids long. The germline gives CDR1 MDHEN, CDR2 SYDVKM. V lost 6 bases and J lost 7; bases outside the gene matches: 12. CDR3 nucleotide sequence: TGTGCCAGCAGAGAACCCGGGACAGGGGTGCAAGAGCAGTACTTC. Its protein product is CASREPGTGVQEQYF.

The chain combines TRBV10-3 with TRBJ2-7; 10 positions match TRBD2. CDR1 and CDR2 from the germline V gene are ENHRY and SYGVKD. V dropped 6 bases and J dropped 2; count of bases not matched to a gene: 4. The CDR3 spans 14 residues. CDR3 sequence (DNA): TGTGCCATCAGGCTAGCGGGAGAAACCTACGAGCAGTACTTC. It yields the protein CAIRLAGETYEQYF.

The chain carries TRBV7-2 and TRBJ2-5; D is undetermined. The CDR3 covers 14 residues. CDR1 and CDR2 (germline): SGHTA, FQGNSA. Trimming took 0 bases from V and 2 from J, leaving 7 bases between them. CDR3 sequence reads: CASSLAHFQETQYF. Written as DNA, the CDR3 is TGTGCCAGCAGCTTAGCGCACTTTCAAGAGACCCAGTACTTC.

The CDR3 spells CASSHISGDSYNEQFF. CDR3 coding DNA: TGTGCCAGCAGTCATATTAGCGGGGACTCCTACAATGAGCAGTTCTTC. The rearrangement joins TRBV11-2 to TRBJ2-1; 8 bases line up with TRBD2. V lost 6 bases to trimming and J lost 0 bases; unmatched junction nucleotides: 7. CDR1 is SGHAT and CDR2 is FQNNGV in the germline V gene. This CDR3 has 16 amino acids. The full variable domain, rest sourced from reference TRBV11-2 and TRBJ2-1, is EAGVAQSPRYKIIEKRQSVAFWCNPISGHATLYWYQQILGQGPKLLIQFQNNGVVDDSQLPKDRFSAERLKGVDSTLKIQPAKLEDSAVYLCASSHISGDSYNEQFFGPGTRLTVL.

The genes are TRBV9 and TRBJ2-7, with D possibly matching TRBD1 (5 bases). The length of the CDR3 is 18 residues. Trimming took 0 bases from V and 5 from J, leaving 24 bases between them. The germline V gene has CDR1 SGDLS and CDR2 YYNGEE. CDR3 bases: TGTGCCAGCAGCGTAGCTTTCGACTCTAAGGCAGGGATGCACGAGCAGTACTTC. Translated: CASSVAFDSKAGMHEQYF.

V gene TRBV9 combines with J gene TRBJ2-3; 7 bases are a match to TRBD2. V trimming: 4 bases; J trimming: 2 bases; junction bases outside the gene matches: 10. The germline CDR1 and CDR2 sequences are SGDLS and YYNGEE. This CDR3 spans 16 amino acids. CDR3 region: CASSSGASGHTDTQYF. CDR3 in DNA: TGTGCCAGCAGCTCCGGGGCTAGCGGACACACAGATACGCAGTATTTT. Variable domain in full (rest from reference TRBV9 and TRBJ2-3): DSGVTQTPKHLITATGQRVTLRCSPRSGDLSVYWYQQSLDQGLQFLIQYYNGEERAKGNILERFSAQQFPDLHSELNLSSLELGDSALYFCASSSGASGHTDTQYFGPGTRLTVL.

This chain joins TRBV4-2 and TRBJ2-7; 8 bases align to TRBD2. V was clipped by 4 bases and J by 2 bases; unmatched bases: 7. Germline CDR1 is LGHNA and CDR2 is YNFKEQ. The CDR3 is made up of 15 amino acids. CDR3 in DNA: TGTGCCAGCAGCCCGACTAGCGCAGTTACCTACGAGCAGTACTTC. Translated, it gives CASSPTSAVTYEQYF.